One T cell receptor (beta chain) is described in this entry. Antigen: not known. Researchers built TCR beta libraries using quantitative 5'-RACE with molecular barcodes. TCRdb processed the 5' RACE reads anew with MiXCR; each CDR3 protein has one entry. The profile shows approximately 350,000 distinct CDR3 sequences, roughly 14% of them singletons. Per the germline V gene, CDR1 is ENHRY and CDR2 is SYGVKD. V was shortened by 6 bases and J by 3 bases, with 14 bases between the two germline ends. The CDR3 length is 14 residues. This record comes from a study of CD8 T cells in ankylosing spondylitis. Findings and limits, study-wide: Past research had described some motif variants in reactive arthritis synovial fluid and blood. Clones tied to disease were said to be significantly enriched in matched ankylosing spondylitis synovial fluid.

The sequence came from a male donor with ankylosing spondylitis or in good health (not recorded which). Sequenced sample: blood, either unsorted or a sorted T cell fraction (not recorded which). The rearrangement uses TRBV10-3 and TRBJ1-1; TRBD1 is a possible D gene (5 bases). DNA for the CDR3: TGTGCCATCAGGCGGACGGGGGTAGACACTGAAGCTTTCTTT. Translating it yields CAIRRTGVDTEAFF.